Sequencing of this TCR beta chain was carried out in a study of blood T cell repertoires in COVID-19 (dated by TCRdb to 2020 to 2021). Background for the entire study: Samples covering the acute and convalescent phases of COVID-19 were provided by collaborators in the United States, Italy and Spain. Sample metadata almost always included a de-identified subject ID, COVID-19 status, age in years and sex. Deeply sampled blood TCRbeta repertoires from subjects exposed to, actively infected with, or recovered from COVID-19 were included in the dataset. Where available, HLA class I and class II types were obtained from metadata supplied by the sample provider rather than from assay-based typing. The samples were drawn from the first 160 participants of the ongoing ImmuneRACE study and from some 1,300 subjects provided by 6 global collaborators. The prospective study material was composed of cDNA or gDNA derived from T cells, B-cell-depleted T cells, or PBMCs. The repertoires were made available in a free public database intended to serve as a resource for research on the immune response to SARS-CoV-2.

Overall study outcomes, separate from this receptor: The quantity of clinical and demographic metadata differed by source and by participant and was supplied without curation.

Trimming takes 2 bases off V and 4 bases off J; junction bases not matched to a gene: 10. CDR1 and CDR2 are read off the germline V gene as SGHTA and FQGNSA. CDR3 length: 17 amino acids, cysteine to phenylalanine. CDR3 DNA is the only sequence kept; it has 51 bases, read in frame from the first base. Participants in the prospective study were aged roughly 18 to 90 years, lived in some 24 United States geographic areas, and enrolled through a virtual design. In the prospective study, participants were assigned to cohorts based on the clinical history participants reported in a screening survey and a study questionnaire. Exposed participants had been in contact with someone with a PCR-confirmed or clinician-diagnosed COVID-19 case within 2 weeks of study entry. In the prospective study, whole blood, serum and a nasopharyngeal or oropharyngeal swab were collected from each participant by mobile phlebotomists. Participants in the prospective study had the option to provide additional blood draws and questionnaires over a roughly two-month period. Before DNA extraction, prospective study blood samples were shipped either frozen or at room temperature.

Note on this clone: No antigen is known for it. No quality values exist for individual bases; no much larger clone is one base distant.

The immunoSEQ Assay, a bias-controlled multiplex PCR, was used to amplify TCRbeta CDR3 regions from genomic DNA. Under the source paper's analysis protocol: The number of nucleated cells in each sample was estimated from the amplification of reference gene primers within the assay. To quantify the absolute abundance of each unique TCRbeta CDR3 rearrangement, sequence reads were collapsed and filtered. For each sample, productive Simpson clonality was calculated as the square root of Simpson's diversity index over productive rearrangements. The immuneACCESS repertoire file appears here via TCRdb, limited to in-frame rearrangements. These files lack a portion of the clones; in checked studies, under half of the deficit traces to unresolved V genes, and the cause of the others is not known. V and J calls and clone size are given by that table; D and trimming were obtained from the DNA. Across this sample there are 200,000 to 250,000 clones, with roughly 85% seen only once. The ten largest clones represent 3.6% of the sample.

The receptor was isolated from a woman aged 40-49 years who had been exposed to COVID-19. Sequenced input: PBMCs or T cells enriched from blood (not recorded which). The V gene is TRBV7-2 and the J gene is TRBJ2-1; 8 bases in between match TRBD1. DNA sequence: TGTGCCAGCAGCTTAACAGGGGGACAGGCATCATACAATGAGCAGTTCTTC. Translation gives CASSLTGGQASYNEQFF.